The 16 T cell receptor beta chains below all came from one sample that was sequenced in a study of Graves' ophthalmopathy and Graves' hyperthyroidism. From RNA, the CDR3 regions of TCR beta chains were amplified and sequenced. First-round RT-PCR employed HTBI primers, with a second-round multiplex PCR after it. MiXCR, run by TCRdb on the multiplex PCR reads, gives a single entry per CDR3 protein. The sample shows about 370,000 distinct CDR3 sequences, roughly a sixth of them seen only once. Sequencing was carried out using peripheral blood. The receptors were gathered from an adult woman with stable Graves' hyperthyroidism.

V usage is TRBV20-1 and J usage is TRBJ1-2, with D hard to call. Germline V gene lookup returns CDR1 DFQATT and CDR2 SNEGSKA (reference sequence). Trimming took 4 bases from V and 2 from J, leaving 8 bases between them. The CDR3 is made up of 12 amino acids. CDR3 protein: CSAIERNYGYTF. The CDR3 DNA follows: TGCAGTGCTATAGAACGGAACTATGGCTACACCTTC.

This clonotype was recorded a few times. The V call is TRBV20-1, the J call TRBJ2-7; 8 bases line up with TRBD2. Unmatched junction bases numbered 6, after V lost 4 bases and J lost 1 base. This CDR3 contains 14 residues. The V gene's germline CDR1 is DFQATT and CDR2 SNEGSKA (reference sequence). In DNA form, the CDR3 reads TGCAGTGCTACGCCGGGACTAGGGTCCTACGAGCAGTACTTC. This codes for CSATPGLGSYEQYF.

About this clonotype: A much bigger clone sits one base away, suggesting this may be a read error. Here the CDR3 reads CASGLRTENYGDTF. CDR3 coding DNA: TGTGCTAGTGGTTTGCGGACGGAAAACTATGGCGACACCTTC. The rearrangement uses TRBV12-5 and TRBJ1-2; D remains ambiguous. This CDR3 has 14 amino acids. Germline values: CDR1 LGHNT, CDR2 FRNRAP. The full variable domain, its missing parts supplied by reference TRBV12-5 and TRBJ1-2, is DARVTQTPRHKVTEMGQEVTMRCQPILGHNTVFWYRQTMMQGLELLAYFRNRAPLDDSGMPKDRFSAEMPDATLATLKIQPSEPRDSAVYFCASGLRTENYGDTFGSGTRLTVV.

This clonotype has ten or more counts. The genes are TRBV20-1 and TRBJ2-5, with D possibly being TRBD1 (5 bases). The length of the CDR3 is 15 residues. The germline V gene has CDR1 DFQATT and CDR2 SNEGSKA (reference sequence). Trimming left V 6 bases short and J 4 bases short, with 21 bases between. CDR3 bases: TGCAGTGCCGCACCTCCTCAGGGTAGTGGAGAGACCCAGTACTTC. Protein: CSAAPPQGSGETQYF.

This clonotype was recorded at least ten times. In DNA, the CDR3 is TGCGCCAGCAACCCGCCGGGACAGAACACTGAAGCTTTCTTT. Translating gives CASNPPGQNTEAFF. The rearrangement joins TRBV5-1 to TRBJ1-1, with D possibly TRBD1 on 6 matching bases. This CDR3 comprises 14 residues. Germline CDR1 is SGHRS and CDR2 is YFSETQ. V was cut by 6 bases and J by 1 base, with 13 bases left in between.

This chain connects TRBV11-2 to TRBJ1-2; D unresolved. The CDR3 is made up of 13 amino acids. V lost 0 bases, J lost 14 bases, and 16 bases lay in between. Germline-derived CDR1 and CDR2 are SGHAT and FQNNGV. The CDR3 bases are TGTGCCAGCAGCTTAGACATCAGCAACCTCCGGACCTTC. This sequence encodes CASSLDISNLRTF.

V and J are TRBV4-1 and TRBJ2-5; D possibly corresponds to TRBD1 (5 bases). This CDR3 has 16 amino acids. Germline CDR1 reads MGHRA; CDR2 reads YSYEKL. V was cut by 0 bases and J by 5 bases, with 16 bases left in between. In DNA form, the CDR3 reads TGCGCCAGCAGCCAAGACCCCTATCAGGGAAGGGAGACCCAGTACTTC. It codes for CASSQDPYQGRETQYF.

This clonotype was detected many times. The chain joins TRBV3-1 to TRBJ1-1, with unresolved D. Trimming took off 5 bases at V and 7 bases at J, with 14 bases between the two ends. This CDR3 is built from 13 residues. CDR1 and CDR2 from the germline V gene are LGHDT and YNNKEL (reference sequence). The CDR3 coding sequence is TGTGCCAGCAGCTTATGGAGCAGAAATGAAGCTTTCTTT. It is translated as CASSLWSRNEAFF.

This rearrangement joins TRBV24-1 to TRBJ1-2, with D uncertain. V shed 2 bases and J shed 2 bases, with 11 bases lying between them. The CDR3 totals 15 residues. From germline, CDR1 is KGHDR and CDR2 SFDVKD. CDR3 in DNA: TGTGCCACCAGTGATTCAACTGAACTGAACTATGGCTACACCTTC. This gives the protein CATSDSTELNYGYTF.

This clonotype was counted at least ten times. This rearrangement joins TRBV5-6 to TRBJ2-7; D is perhaps TRBD1 (6 bases). This CDR3 is built from 15 residues. V lost 3 bases and J lost 2, with 15 bases in between. Germline V gene lookup returns CDR1 SGHDT and CDR2 YYEEEE. CDR3 amino acids: CASSWGPSTAYEQYF. CDR3 bases: TGTGCCAGCAGCTGGGGGCCGAGCACCGCCTACGAGCAGTACTTC.

This clonotype has a count of ten or more. The chain links TRBV12-5 to TRBJ2-5, with TRBD1 identical over 9 bases. CDR3 length equals 17 residues. V lost 0 bases, J lost 2 bases, and 7 bases stayed unmatched. Germline V gene lookup returns CDR1 LGHNT and CDR2 FRNRAP. In DNA, the CDR3 is TGTGCTAGTGGTTTGGTACTGGCGACAGGGGGGCAAGAGACCCAGTACTTC. This translates into CASGLVLATGGQETQYF.

This clonotype came up a few times. This chain joins TRBV10-3 and TRBJ1-1; D is ambiguous. V dropped 10 bases and J dropped 1 base, with 13 bases sitting between them. The CDR3 loop spans 13 amino acids. Germline CDR1 ENHRY, CDR2 SYGVKD. This CDR3 is CATEERSNTEAFF. The CDR3 nucleotides are TGTGCCACCGAGGAGAGGTCGAACACTGAAGCTTTCTTT.

This clonotype was counted ten times or more. V is TRBV29-1 and J is TRBJ2-7, with 8 positions matching TRBD2. V gave up 6 bases and J gave up 0 bases; unmatched junction bases: 7. This CDR3 has 14 residues. Germline V gene lookup returns CDR1 SQVTM and CDR2 ANQGSEA. CDR3 sequence reads: CSVETSGSSYEQYF. CDR3 nucleotide sequence: TGCAGCGTGGAAACTAGCGGAAGCTCCTACGAGCAGTACTTC.

This chain links TRBV12-3 or TRBV12-4 with TRBJ2-5; D is perhaps TRBD1 (6 bases). CDR3 length: 14 residues. Trimming cost V 5 bases and J 5 bases, with 15 bases left between them. Here the CDR3 reads CASSPTGSTETQYF. In DNA form, the CDR3 reads TGTGCCAGCAGTCCTACAGGGTCAACGGAGACCCAGTACTTC.

Only a few counts were recorded for this clonotype. V usage is TRBV5-1 and J usage is TRBJ2-5; 9 bases are a match to TRBD2. The CDR3 covers 17 residues. CDR1 is SGHRS and CDR2 is YFSETQ in the germline V gene. V lost 0 bases and J lost 3; bases outside the gene matches: 9. The DNA of the CDR3 is TGCGCCAGCAGCTTGGGTAGCGGGAGTGGCCCCGAAGAGACCCAGTACTTC. Protein product: CASSLGSGSGPEETQYF.

This clonotype has a count of ten or more. The chain recombines TRBV12-3 or TRBV12-4 with TRBJ2-2; no firm D call. Trimming stripped 10 bases from V and 3 bases from J, with 9 bases between. This CDR3 spans 12 amino acids. Here the CDR3 DNA reads TGTGCCATCCCTTCCGACACCGGGGAGCTGTTTTTT. Translating gives CAIPSDTGELFF.